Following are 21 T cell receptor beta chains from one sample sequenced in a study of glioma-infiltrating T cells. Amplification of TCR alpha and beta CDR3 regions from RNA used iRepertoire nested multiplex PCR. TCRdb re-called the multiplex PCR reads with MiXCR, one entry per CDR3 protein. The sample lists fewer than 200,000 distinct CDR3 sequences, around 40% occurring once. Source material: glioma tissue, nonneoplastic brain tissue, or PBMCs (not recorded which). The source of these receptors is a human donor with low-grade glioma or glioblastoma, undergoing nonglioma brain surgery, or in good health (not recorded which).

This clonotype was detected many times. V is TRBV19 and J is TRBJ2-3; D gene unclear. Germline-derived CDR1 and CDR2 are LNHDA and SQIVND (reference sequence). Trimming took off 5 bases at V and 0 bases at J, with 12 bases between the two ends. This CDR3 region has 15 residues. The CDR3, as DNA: TGTGCCAGTAGTTGGTCAAGATCTAGCACAGATACGCAGTATTTT. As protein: CASSWSRSSTDTQYF. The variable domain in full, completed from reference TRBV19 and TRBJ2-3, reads DGGITQSPKYLFRKEGQNVTLSCEQNLNHDAMYWYRQDPGQGLRLIYYSQIVNDFQKGDIAEGYSVSREKKESFPLTVTSAQKNPTAFYLCASSWSRSSTDTQYFGPGTRLTVL.

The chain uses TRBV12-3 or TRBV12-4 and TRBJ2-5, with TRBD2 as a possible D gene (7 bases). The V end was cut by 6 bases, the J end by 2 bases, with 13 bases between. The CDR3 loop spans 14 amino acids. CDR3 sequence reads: CASSHRGAQETQYF. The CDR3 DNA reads TGTGCCAGCAGCCACCGGGGGGCTCAAGAGACCCAGTACTTC.

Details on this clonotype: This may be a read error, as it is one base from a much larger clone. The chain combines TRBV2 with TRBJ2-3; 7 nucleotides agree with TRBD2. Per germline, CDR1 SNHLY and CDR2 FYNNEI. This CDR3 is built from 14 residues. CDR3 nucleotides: TGTGCCAGAAGTGTGGGGCTAGCGGTAGATACGCAGTATTTT. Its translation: CARSVGLAVDTQYF. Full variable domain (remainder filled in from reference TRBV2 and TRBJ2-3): EPEVTQTPSHQVTQMGQEVILRCVPISNHLYFYWYRQILGQKVEFLVSFYNNEISEKSEIFDDQFSVERPDGSNFTLKIRSTKLEDSAMYFCARSVGLAVDTQYFGPGTRLTVL.

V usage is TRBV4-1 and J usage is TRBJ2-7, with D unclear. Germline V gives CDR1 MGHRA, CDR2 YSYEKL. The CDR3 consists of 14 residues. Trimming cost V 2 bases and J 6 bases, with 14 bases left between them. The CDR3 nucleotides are TGCGCCAGCAGCCAACGCCTAGTTGGTTCCGAGCAGTACTTC. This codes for CASSQRLVGSEQYF.

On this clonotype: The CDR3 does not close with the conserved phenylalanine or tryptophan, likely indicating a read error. As DNA, the CDR3 is TGTGCCAGCCCCCCGGCTTTCCCCTACAATGAGCAGTTCCTC. Protein product: CASPPAFPYNEQFL. V gene TRBV7-2 combines with J gene TRBJ2-1, with D hard to call. CDR1 SGHTA and CDR2 FQGNSA come from the germline V gene. Trimming removed 8 bases at V and 2 bases at J, with 13 bases between. The CDR3 is 14 amino acids.

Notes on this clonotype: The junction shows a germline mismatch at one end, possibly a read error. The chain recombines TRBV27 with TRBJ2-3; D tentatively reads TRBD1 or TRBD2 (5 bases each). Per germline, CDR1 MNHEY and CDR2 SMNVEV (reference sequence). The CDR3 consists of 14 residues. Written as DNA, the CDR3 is TGTGCCATCAGTGAGGGGAAGAACACAGATACGCAGTATTTT. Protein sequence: CAISEGKNTDTQYF.

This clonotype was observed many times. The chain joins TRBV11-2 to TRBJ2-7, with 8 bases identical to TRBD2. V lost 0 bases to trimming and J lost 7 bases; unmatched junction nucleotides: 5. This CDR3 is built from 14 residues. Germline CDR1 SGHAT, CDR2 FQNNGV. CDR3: CASSLELAAWEQYF. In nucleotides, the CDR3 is TGTGCCAGCAGCTTAGAACTAGCGGCCTGGGAGCAGTACTTC.

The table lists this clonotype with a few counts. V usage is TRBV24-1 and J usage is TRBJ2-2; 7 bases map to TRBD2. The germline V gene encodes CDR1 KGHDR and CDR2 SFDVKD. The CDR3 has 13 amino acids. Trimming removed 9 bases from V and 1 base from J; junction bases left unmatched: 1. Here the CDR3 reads CATGRENTGELFF. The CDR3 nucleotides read TGTGCCACCGGGAGGGAGAACACCGGGGAGCTGTTTTTT.

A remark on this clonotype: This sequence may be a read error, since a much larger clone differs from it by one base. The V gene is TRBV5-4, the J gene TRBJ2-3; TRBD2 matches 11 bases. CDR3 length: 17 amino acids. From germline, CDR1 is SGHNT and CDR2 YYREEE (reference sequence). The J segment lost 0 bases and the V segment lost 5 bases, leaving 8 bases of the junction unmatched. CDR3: CASSPGTSGTSTDTQYF. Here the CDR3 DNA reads TGTGCCAGCAGTCCCGGGACTAGCGGAACTAGCACAGATACGCAGTATTTT.

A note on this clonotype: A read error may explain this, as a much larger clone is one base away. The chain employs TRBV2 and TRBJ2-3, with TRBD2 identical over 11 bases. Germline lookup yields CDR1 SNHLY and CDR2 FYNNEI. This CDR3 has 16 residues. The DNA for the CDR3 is TGTTCCAGCAGTGAGTTAGCGGGAGGGGTGACAGATACGCAGTATTTT. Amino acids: CSSSELAGGVTDTQYF.

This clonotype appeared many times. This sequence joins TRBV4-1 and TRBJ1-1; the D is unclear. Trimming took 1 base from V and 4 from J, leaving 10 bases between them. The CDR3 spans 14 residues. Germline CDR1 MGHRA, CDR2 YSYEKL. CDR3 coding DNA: TGCGCCAGCAGCCAAGCCCGGTCGTCCACTGAAGCTTTCTTT. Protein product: CASSQARSSTEAFF.

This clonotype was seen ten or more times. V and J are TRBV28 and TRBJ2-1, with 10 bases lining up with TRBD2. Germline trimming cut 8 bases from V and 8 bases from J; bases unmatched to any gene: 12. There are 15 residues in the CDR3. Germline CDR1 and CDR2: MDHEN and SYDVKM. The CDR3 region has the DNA TGTGCCAGCGTCCCTAGCGGGAGAGATGGCGATGAGCAGTTCTTC. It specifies CASVPSGRDGDEQFF.

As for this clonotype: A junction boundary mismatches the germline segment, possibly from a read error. The CDR3 is CSATPAGDGDNVLTF. Written as DNA, the CDR3 is TGCAGCGCCACACCAGCGGGAGATGGGGACAACGTCCTGACTTTC. The V call is TRBV29-1, the J call TRBJ2-6; 8 positions match TRBD2. The germline V gene encodes CDR1 SQVTM and CDR2 ANQGSEA. The CDR3 has 15 amino acids.

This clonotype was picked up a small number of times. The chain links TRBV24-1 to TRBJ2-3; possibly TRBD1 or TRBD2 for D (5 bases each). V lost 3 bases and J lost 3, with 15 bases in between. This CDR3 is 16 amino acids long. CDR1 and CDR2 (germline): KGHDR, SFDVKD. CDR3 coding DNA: TGTGCCACCAGTGATGGGACGGAGGATCCTACAGATACGCAGTATTTT. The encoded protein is CATSDGTEDPTDTQYF.

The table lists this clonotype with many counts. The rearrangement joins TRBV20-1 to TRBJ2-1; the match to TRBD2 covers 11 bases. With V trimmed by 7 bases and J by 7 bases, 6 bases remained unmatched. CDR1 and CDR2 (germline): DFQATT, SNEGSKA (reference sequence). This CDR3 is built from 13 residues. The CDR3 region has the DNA TGCAGTGACCGACTAGCGGGATTTAATGAGCAGTTCTTC. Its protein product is CSDRLAGFNEQFF.

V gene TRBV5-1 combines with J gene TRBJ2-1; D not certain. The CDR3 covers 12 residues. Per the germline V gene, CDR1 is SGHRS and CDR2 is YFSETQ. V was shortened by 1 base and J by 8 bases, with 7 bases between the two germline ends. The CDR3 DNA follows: TGCGCCAGCAGCTTGTCTCTGGATGAGCAGTTCTTC. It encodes CASSLSLDEQFF.

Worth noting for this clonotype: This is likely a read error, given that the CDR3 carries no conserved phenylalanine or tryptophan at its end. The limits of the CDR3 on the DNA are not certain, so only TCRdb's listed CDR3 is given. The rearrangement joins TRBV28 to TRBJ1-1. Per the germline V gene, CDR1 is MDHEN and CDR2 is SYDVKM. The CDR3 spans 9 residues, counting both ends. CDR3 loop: CASGLDLRG.

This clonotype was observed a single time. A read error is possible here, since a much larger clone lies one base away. This CDR3 is CSAIFEGFEQYF. Here the CDR3 DNA reads TGCAGTGCTATCTTCGAGGGATTCGAGCAGTACTTC. The rearrangement links TRBV20-1 to TRBJ2-7; the D gene is possibly TRBD2 (5 bases). CDR1 is DFQATT and CDR2 is SNEGSKA in the germline V gene (reference sequence). The CDR3 has 12 residues. V lost 4 bases and J lost 6, with 13 bases in between.

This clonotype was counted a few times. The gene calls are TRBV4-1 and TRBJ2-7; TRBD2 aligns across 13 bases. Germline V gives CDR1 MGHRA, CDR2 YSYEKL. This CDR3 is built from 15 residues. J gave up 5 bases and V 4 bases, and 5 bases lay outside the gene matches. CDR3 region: CASSLGTSGTDEQYF. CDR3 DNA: TGCGCCAGCAGCCTAGGGACTAGCGGGACCGACGAGCAGTACTTC.

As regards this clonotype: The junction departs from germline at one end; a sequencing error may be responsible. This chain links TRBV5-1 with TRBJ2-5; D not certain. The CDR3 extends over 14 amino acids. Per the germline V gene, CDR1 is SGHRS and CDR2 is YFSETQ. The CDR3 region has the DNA TGCGCCAGCAGCTTGGGCTCAGGCCAAGAGACCCAGTGCTTC. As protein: CASSLGSGQETQCF.

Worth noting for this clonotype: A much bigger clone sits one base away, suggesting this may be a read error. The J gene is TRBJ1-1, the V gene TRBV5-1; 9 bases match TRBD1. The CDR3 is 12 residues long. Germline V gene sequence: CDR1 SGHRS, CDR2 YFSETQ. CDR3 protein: CACSITGGEAFF. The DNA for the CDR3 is TGCGCCTGCAGCATAACAGGGGGCGAAGCTTTCTTT.